The 10 T cell receptor beta chains below come from one sample, sequenced in a study of T cell repertoires in cytomegalovirus infection. TCRdb processed the reads anew with MiXCR; each CDR3 protein has one entry. The sample includes about 310,000 distinct CDR3 sequences, more than 20% of them seen just once. These receptors are not linked to any known antigen. The specimen comprised cultured PBMCs, sampled from culture after CMV antigen stimulation. The receptors originated from a human donor in good health (CMV status not recorded). Some clones in this sample may be carry-over from other donors' samples.

This clonotype has only a few counts. The chain couples TRBV4-1 to TRBJ2-1, with 8 bases fitting TRBD1. The CDR3 totals 14 residues. With V trimmed by 3 bases and J by 8 bases, 6 bases remained unmatched. Looked up from germline, CDR1 is MGHRA and CDR2 is YSYEKL. This chain's CDR3 is CASSQRTGSDEQFF. In DNA, the CDR3 is TGCGCCAGCAGCCAGAGGACAGGGAGCGATGAGCAGTTCTTC.

The CDR3: CASSLATSGKGTQYF. Here the CDR3 DNA reads TGTGCCAGCAGCTTAGCGACTAGCGGGAAAGGGACGCAGTATTTT. V is TRBV7-2 and J is TRBJ2-3, with 11 bases matching TRBD2. This CDR3 has 15 residues. V dropped 0 bases and J dropped 9; count of bases not matched to a gene: 5. Germline lookup yields CDR1 SGHTA and CDR2 FQGNSA.

This clonotype was detected only a few times. This rearrangement joins TRBV4-3 to TRBJ2-1; possible D gene TRBD1, 5 bases. This CDR3 has 14 amino acids. CDR1 and CDR2 (germline): LGHNA, YSLEER. V gave up 1 base and J gave up 3 bases, with 7 bases separating them. CDR3 nucleotides: TGCGCCAGCAGCCAAGGGGGCAGCTACAATGAGCAGTTCTTC. Amino acid sequence: CASSQGGSYNEQFF.

The table lists this clonotype with many counts. The rearrangement joins TRBV28 to TRBJ1-4, with TRBD1 matching 8 bases. This CDR3 comprises 15 residues. The V gene end was trimmed by 6 bases and the J gene end by 7 bases; junction bases not matched to a gene: 10. Germline V gene sequence: CDR1 MDHEN, CDR2 SYDVKM. The DNA of the CDR3 is TGTGCCAGCAGAACTCCTAGACAGGGGAGTGAAAAACTGTTTTTT. Its protein is CASRTPRQGSEKLFF.

Many counts were recorded for this clonotype. The rearrangement uses TRBV10-3 and TRBJ2-7; 8 bases are a match to TRBD1. V lost 11 bases to trimming and J lost 3 bases; unmatched junction nucleotides: 6. Germline loops: CDR1 ENHRY, CDR2 SYGVKD. The CDR3 runs to 12 residues. Here the CDR3 reads CAEQGTGYEQYF. CDR3 sequence (DNA): TGTGCCGAGCAAGGGACAGGCTACGAGCAGTACTTC.

This chain connects TRBV11-2 to TRBJ2-3; tentative D call: TRBD1 (6 bases). The V gene lost 5 bases and the J gene lost 4 bases, with 16 bases spanning the gap. CDR1 is SGHAT, CDR2 FQNNGV, per germline. The CDR3 totals 15 residues. The CDR3 protein is CASSNPQGWADTQYF. Here the CDR3 DNA reads TGTGCCAGCAGCAACCCCCAGGGGTGGGCAGATACGCAGTATTTT. Together with reference TRBV11-2 and TRBJ2-3, the CDR3 gives the full variable domain: EAGVAQSPRYKIIEKRQSVAFWCNPISGHATLYWYQQILGQGPKLLIQFQNNGVVDDSQLPKDRFSAERLKGVDSTLKIQPAKLEDSAVYLCASSNPQGWADTQYFGPGTRLTVL.

The V gene is TRBV7-9, the J gene TRBJ1-2, with a weak D call TRBD1 (5 bases). Between the trimmed V and J ends, which lost 4 bases and 1 base, there was a span of 19 bases. Germline lookup yields CDR1 SEHNR and CDR2 FQNEAQ (reference sequence). The CDR3 loop spans 17 amino acids. The CDR3 DNA reads TGTGCCAGCAGCTCACCCGACAGCTCCCTCCTTAACTATGGCTACACCTTC. Translation gives CASSSPDSSLLNYGYTF.

This clonotype was recorded a few times. The chain combines TRBV7-2 with TRBJ2-3; TRBD2 matches 8 bases. The germline V gene encodes CDR1 SGHTA and CDR2 FQGNSA. This CDR3 region has 15 residues. V shed 4 bases and J 2 bases; nucleotides not matched to a gene: 5. The CDR3 DNA sequence: TGTGCCAGCAGCTCCAGCGGGGGTGACACAGATACGCAGTATTTT. This gives the protein CASSSSGGDTDTQYF.

This clonotype has just a few counts. The V and J genes are TRBV5-1 and TRBJ2-5; TRBD2 matches at 7 bases. Germline V gene data show CDR1 as SGHRS and CDR2 as YFSETQ. The CDR3 is made up of 14 amino acids. Losses at the gene ends were 7 bases for V and 5 bases for J; bases not matched to a gene: 11. This CDR3 reads CASRKGRGVETQYF. The CDR3 region has the DNA TGCGCCAGCCGTAAAGGGAGGGGTGTGGAGACCCAGTACTTC.

This clonotype was found many times. This chain connects TRBV7-9 to TRBJ2-7; tentatively, D is TRBD2 (7 bases). This CDR3 contains 13 residues. V was pared by 2 bases and J by 6 bases, with 11 bases between. From germline, CDR1 is SEHNR and CDR2 FQNEAQ (reference sequence). This CDR3 is CASSLQGRGEQYF. The CDR3 coding sequence is TGTGCCAGCAGCTTACAGGGGAGGGGCGAGCAGTACTTC. The full variable domain, in which reference TRBV7-9 and TRBJ2-7 provide the parts outside the CDR3, is DTGVSQNPRHKITKRGQNVTFRCDPISEHNRLYWYRQTLGQGPEFLTYFQNEAQLEKSRLLSDRFSAERPKGSFSTLEIQRTEQGDSAMYLCASSLQGRGEQYFGPGTRLTVT.